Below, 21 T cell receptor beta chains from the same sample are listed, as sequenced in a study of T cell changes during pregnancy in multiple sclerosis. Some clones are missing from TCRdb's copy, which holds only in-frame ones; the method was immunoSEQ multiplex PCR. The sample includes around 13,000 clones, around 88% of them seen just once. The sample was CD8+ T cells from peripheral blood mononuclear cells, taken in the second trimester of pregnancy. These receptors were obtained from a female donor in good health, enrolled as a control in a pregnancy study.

The CDR3: CASSLWLAGRDEQFF. DNA of the CDR3: TGTGCCAGCAGTTTGTGGCTAGCGGGTAGGGATGAGCAGTTCTTC. The chain combines TRBV27 with TRBJ2-1, with TRBD2 matching 8 bases. The CDR3 has 15 amino acids. Germline lookup yields CDR1 MNHEY and CDR2 SMNVEV (reference sequence). Losses at the gene ends were 3 bases for V and 8 bases for J; bases not matched to a gene: 9.

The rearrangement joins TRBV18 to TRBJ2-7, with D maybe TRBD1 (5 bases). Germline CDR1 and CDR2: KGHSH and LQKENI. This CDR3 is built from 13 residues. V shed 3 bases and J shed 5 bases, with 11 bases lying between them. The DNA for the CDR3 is TGTGCCAGCTCACCGAAGGTGGGGCACGAGCAGTACTTC. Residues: CASSPKVGHEQYF.

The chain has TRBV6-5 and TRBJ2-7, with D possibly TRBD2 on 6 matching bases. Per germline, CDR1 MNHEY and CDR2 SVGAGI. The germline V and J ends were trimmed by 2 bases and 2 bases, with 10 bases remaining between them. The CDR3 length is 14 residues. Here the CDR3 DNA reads TGTGCCAGCAGTTACGGGCGGGGAACCTACGAGCAGTACTTC. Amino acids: CASSYGRGTYEQYF.

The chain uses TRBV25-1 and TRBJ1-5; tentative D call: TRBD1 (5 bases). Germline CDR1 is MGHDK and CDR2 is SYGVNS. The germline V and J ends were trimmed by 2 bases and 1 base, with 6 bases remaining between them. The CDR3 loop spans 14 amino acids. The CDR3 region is CASSEQGSNQPQHF. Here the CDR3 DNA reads TGTGCCAGCAGTGAACAGGGAAGCAATCAGCCCCAGCATTTT. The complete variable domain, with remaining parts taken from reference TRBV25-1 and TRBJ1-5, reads EADIYQTPRYLVIGTGKKITLECSQTMGHDKMYWYQQDPGMELHLIHYSYGVNSTEKGDLSSESTVSRIRTEHFPLTLESARPSHTSQYLCASSEQGSNQPQHFGDGTRLSIL.

The CDR3 loop is CASSHNGAGLHQPQHF. The CDR3 bases are TGTGCCAGCAGCCATAACGGGGCGGGACTGCATCAGCCCCAGCATTTT. This sequence joins TRBV28 and TRBJ1-5, with TRBD1 as a possible D gene (5 bases). The CDR3 consists of 16 residues. V was pared by 6 bases and J by 5 bases, with 20 bases between. Per germline, CDR1 MDHEN and CDR2 SYDVKM.

The CDR3 DNA follows: TGTGCCAGCAGTGACTCGCCAGGGGGCGAAGGCACAGATACGCAGTATTTT. This codes for CASSDSPGGEGTDTQYF. The chain uses TRBV6-4 and TRBJ2-3, with 8 bases aligning to TRBD1. The CDR3 has 17 amino acids. CDR1 and CDR2 from the germline V gene are MRHNA and SNTAGT. Unmatched junction bases numbered 6, after V lost 0 bases and J lost 1 base.

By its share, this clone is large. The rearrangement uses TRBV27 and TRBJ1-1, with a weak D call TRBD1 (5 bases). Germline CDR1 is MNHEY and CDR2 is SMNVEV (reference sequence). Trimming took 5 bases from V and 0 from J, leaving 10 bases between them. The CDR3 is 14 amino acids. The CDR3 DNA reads TGTGCCAGCAGTCTAGACAGCATGAACACTGAAGCTTTCTTT. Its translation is CASSLDSMNTEAFF.

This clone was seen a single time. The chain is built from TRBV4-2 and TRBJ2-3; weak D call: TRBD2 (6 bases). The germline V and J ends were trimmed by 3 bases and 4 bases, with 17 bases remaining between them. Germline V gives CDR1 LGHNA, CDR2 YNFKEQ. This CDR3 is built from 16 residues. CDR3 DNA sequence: TGTGCCAGCAGCCAGGAAACCGGGGGAGGCGCAGATACGCAGTATTTT. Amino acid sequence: CASSQETGGGADTQYF.

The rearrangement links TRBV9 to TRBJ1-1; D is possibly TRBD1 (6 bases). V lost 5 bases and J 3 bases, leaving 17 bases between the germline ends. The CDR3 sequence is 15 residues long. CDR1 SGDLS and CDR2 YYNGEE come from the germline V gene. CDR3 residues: CASRIGTSMDTEAFF. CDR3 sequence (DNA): TGTGCCAGCAGAATAGGGACATCGATGGACACTGAAGCTTTCTTT. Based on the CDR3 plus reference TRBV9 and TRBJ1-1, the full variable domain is DSGVTQTPKHLITATGQRVTLRCSPRSGDLSVYWYQQSLDQGLQFLIQYYNGEERAKGNILERFSAQQFPDLHSELNLSSLELGDSALYFCASRIGTSMDTEAFFGQGTRLTVV.

CDR3 DNA: TGTGCCAGCAGCTTAACTAGCGGGGAAGAGACCCAGTACTTC. Protein: CASSLTSGEETQYF. The V gene is TRBV7-9, the J gene TRBJ2-5; 10 bases line up with TRBD2. J gave up 3 bases and V 2 bases, and 0 bases lay outside the gene matches. The CDR3 sequence is 14 residues long. CDR1 is SEHNR, CDR2 FQNEAQ, per germline (reference sequence).

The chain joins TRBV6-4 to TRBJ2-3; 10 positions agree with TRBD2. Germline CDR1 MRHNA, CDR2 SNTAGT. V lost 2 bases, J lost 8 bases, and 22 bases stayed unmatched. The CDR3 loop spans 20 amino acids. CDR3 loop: CASSDTLLASGGADPRTQYF. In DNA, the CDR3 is TGTGCCAGCAGTGACACTCTGTTGGCTAGCGGGGGCGCCGACCCCCGTACGCAGTATTTT.

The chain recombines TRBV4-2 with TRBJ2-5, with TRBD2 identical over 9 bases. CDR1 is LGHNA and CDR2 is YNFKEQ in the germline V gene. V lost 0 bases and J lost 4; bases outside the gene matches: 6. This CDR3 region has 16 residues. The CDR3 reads CASSQDARGGPETQYF. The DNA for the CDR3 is TGTGCCAGCAGCCAAGATGCGCGGGGGGGGCCAGAGACCCAGTACTTC.

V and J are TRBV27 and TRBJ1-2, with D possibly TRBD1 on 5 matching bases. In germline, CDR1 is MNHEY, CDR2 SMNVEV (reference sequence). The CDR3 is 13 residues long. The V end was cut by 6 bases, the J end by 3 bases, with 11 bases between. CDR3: CASRGPPYYGYTF. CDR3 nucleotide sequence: TGTGCCAGCAGGGGGCCACCCTACTATGGCTACACCTTC.

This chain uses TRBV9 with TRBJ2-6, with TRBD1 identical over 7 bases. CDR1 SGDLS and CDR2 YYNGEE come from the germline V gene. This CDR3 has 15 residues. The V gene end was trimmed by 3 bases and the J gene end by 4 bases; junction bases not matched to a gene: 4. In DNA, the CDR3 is TGTGCCAGCAGCGGAACAGGGGACGGGGCCAACGTCCTGACTTTC. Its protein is CASSGTGDGANVLTF.

CDR3 DNA: TGTGCCAGCAGCTTATTCCGGGACAGTAACACTGAAGCTTTCTTT. Protein sequence: CASSLFRDSNTEAFF. V and J are TRBV7-9 and TRBJ1-1; TRBD1 aligns across 7 bases. The CDR3 loop spans 15 amino acids. Germline V gene lookup returns CDR1 SEHNR and CDR2 FQNEAQ (reference sequence). V was pared by 2 bases and J by 2 bases, with 5 bases of the junction left unmatched. The variable domain in full, completed from reference TRBV7-9 and TRBJ1-1, reads DTGVSQNPRHKITKRGQNVTFRCDPISEHNRLYWYRQTLGQGPEFLTYFQNEAQLEKSRLLSDRFSAERPKGSFSTLEIQRTEQGDSAMYLCASSLFRDSNTEAFFGQGTRLTVV.

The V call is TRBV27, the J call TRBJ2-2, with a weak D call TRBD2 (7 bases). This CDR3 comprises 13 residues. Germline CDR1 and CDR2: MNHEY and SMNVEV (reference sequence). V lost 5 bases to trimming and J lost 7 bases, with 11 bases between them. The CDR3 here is CASSRGAGGELFF. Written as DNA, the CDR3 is TGTGCCAGCAGTCGGGGGGCGGGCGGGGAGCTGTTTTTT.

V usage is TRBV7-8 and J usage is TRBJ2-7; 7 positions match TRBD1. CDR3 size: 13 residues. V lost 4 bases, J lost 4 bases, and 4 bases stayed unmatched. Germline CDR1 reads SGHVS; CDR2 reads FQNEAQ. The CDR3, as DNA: TGTGCCAGCAGCTCGACAGGGCGGTACGAGCAGTACTTC. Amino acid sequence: CASSSTGRYEQYF.

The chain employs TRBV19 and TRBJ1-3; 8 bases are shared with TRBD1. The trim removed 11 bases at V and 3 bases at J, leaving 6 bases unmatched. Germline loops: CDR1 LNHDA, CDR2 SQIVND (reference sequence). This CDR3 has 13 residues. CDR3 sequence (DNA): TGTGCCTCAGGGGGCTACTTTGGAAACACCATATATTTT. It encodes CASGGYFGNTIYF.

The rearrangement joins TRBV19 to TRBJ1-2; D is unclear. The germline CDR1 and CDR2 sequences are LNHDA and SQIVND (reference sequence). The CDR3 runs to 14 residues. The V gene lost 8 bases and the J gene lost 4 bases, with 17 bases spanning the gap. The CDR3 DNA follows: TGTGCCAGTGCCAGGCCCGAGCCGGCCTATGGCTACACCTTC. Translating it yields CASARPEPAYGYTF.

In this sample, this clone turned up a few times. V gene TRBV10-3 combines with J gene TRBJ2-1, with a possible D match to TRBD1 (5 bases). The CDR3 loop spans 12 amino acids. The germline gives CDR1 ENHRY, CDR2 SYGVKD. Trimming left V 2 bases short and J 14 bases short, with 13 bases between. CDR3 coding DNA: TGTGCCATCAGTGAGCTTGACAGTGATAAGTTCTTC. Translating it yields CAISELDSDKFF.

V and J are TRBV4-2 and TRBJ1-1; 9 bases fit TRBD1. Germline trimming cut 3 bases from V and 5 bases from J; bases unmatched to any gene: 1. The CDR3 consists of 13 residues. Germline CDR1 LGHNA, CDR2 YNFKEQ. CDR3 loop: CASSQDRGTEAFF. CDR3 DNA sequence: TGTGCCAGCAGCCAGGACAGGGGTACTGAAGCTTTCTTT.